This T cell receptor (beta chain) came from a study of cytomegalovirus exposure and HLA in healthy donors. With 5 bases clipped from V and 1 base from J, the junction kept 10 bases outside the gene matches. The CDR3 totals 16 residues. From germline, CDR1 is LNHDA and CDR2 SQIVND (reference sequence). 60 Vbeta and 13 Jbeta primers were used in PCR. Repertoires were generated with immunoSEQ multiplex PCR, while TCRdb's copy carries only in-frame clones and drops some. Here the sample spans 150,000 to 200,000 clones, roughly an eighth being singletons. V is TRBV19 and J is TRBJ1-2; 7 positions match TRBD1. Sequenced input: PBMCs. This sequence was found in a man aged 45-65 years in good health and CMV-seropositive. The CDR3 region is CASSLRRDRDNYGYTF. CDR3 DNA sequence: TGTGCCAGTAGTCTTAGGCGGGACAGAGATAACTATGGCTACACCTTC.